The clone carrying this T cell receptor (beta chain) was picked up many times. Its antigen is undetermined. From roughly 390 ng of RNA, a library with molecular barcoded alpha/delta and beta/gamma adaptors was made. TCRdb redid the calling of the reads with MiXCR, one entry per CDR3 protein. Of approximately 40,000 distinct CDR3 sequences listed, roughly 13% are singletons. Trimming cost V 3 bases and J 0 bases, with 5 bases left between them. The CDR3 covers 13 residues. Germline-derived CDR1 and CDR2 are SQVTM and ANQGSEA. The data were obtained in a study of read filtering for tumor transcriptome and immune sequencing. As for the study in general: Among patients, 17 to 20 were male and around 14 female, aged roughly 45 to 80 (mean around 66). IR-seq gave about 3.5 to 10.27 million TCR reads per sample; RNA-seq gave about 80 to 1,300.

The study, taken as a whole, reports: Approximately 80% of IR-seq clonotypes had one read, totaling about 3.5% of reads; RNA-seq: about 70% and 40%.

Sequencing input: a population of CD138-negative cells sorted from bone marrow. This clonotype was obtained from a donor at least 40 years old with multiple myeloma. The chain couples TRBV29-1 to TRBJ2-2, with D unclear. CDR3 region: CSVELANTGELFF. In DNA, the CDR3 is TGCAGCGTTGAGCTAGCGAACACCGGGGAGCTGTTTTTT.